This T cell receptor (beta chain) was sequenced in a study of monozygotic twins with inflammatory bowel disease. From whole blood, total RNA was isolated without any sorting of T cells. TCRdb reprocessed the 5' RACE reads and keeps a single row for each CDR3 protein, giving no DNA. This sample's table reports about 380,000 distinct CDR3 sequences. The CDR3 extends over 15 amino acids. The V gene's germline CDR1 is SGHDN and CDR2 FVKESK. This sequence joins TRBV14 and TRBJ2-3; TCRdb's D gene call, TRBD2, goes unchecked for lack of DNA. Sequencing used blood. This sequence was found in a human donor with ulcerative colitis or Crohn's disease, or a healthy co-twin of an affected twin (not recorded which). The CDR3 spells CASSQASGGADTQYF.